This T cell receptor (beta chain) was recovered during a study of OX40 agonist ivuxolimab in advanced cancers. Germline CDR1 and CDR2: WSHSY and SAAADI. V gave up 0 bases and J gave up 3 bases, with 15 bases separating them. This CDR3 is built from 17 residues. The data were produced by immunoSEQ multiplex PCR, yet TCRdb's version contains in-frame clones alone and is incomplete. The table records over 65,000 clones, around 93% of them present only once. Of note for this clone: The antigen remains unidentified.

Study results and caveats: At doses 0.1 to 3.0 mg/kg, CD4+ and CD8+ clones expanded. Relative to CD4+, CD8+ T cells held more expanded clones on average.

This chain links TRBV10-2 with TRBJ2-1, with D tentatively TRBD1 (5 bases). Sequencing was performed on CD4+ or CD8+ T cells sorted from blood, taken in a trial of the OX40 agonist ivuxolimab. The TCR sequence derives from an adult with an advanced solid tumor such as melanoma, head and neck, liver or kidney cancer. CDR3 sequence: CASSESSGAQVYNEQFF. The CDR3 region has the DNA TGCGCCAGCAGTGAGTCGAGTGGGGCCCAGGTCTACAATGAGCAGTTCTTC.